A single sample is the source of the 14 T cell receptor beta chains below, sequenced in a study of vaccination effects on CD4 cells after COVID-19. Cells that had been cultured for 10 days were the source of isolated CD4+ T cells. Between March and December 2020, the person had a SARS-CoV-2 infection that PCR confirmed. Each person got two doses of an mRNA SARS-CoV-2 vaccine, BNT162b2 or mRNA-1273. Their target antigens are unknown. Using immunoSEQ multiplex PCR, the repertoire was profiled, and TCRdb retains in-frame clones only, with some absent. Of around 50,000 clones listed, under 85% are singletons. The sample in question was CD4+ T cells from PBMCs cultured without peptide, obtained after COVID-19 vaccination. The receptor set was obtained from a human donor who had a prior SARS-CoV-2 infection.

This rearrangement joins TRBV4-1 to TRBJ1-2, with 9 bases that match TRBD1. V trimming: 4 bases; J trimming: 4 bases; junction bases outside the gene matches: 7. CDR1 is MGHRA and CDR2 is YSYEKL in the germline V gene. The CDR3 extends over 15 amino acids. The CDR3 DNA follows: TGCGCCAGCAGCCCACGGACAGGGGAGGTCTATGGCTACACCTTC. This translates into CASSPRTGEVYGYTF.

The chain carries TRBV2 and TRBJ2-5; D possibly corresponds to TRBD1 (5 bases). The CDR3 has 14 amino acids. Germline CDR1 SNHLY, CDR2 FYNNEI. V shed 6 bases and J shed 5 bases, with 16 bases lying between them. The CDR3 DNA reads TGTGCCAGCAGCGACAGACGCGTGAGGGAGACCCAGTACTTC. Protein product: CASSDRRVRETQYF.

The CDR3 DNA reads TGCGCCAGCAGTATATTCGGCGACACCGGGGAGCTGTTTTTT. This sequence encodes CASSIFGDTGELFF. This sequence joins TRBV5-1 and TRBJ2-2; no definite D call. V lost 5 bases to trimming and J lost 3 bases, with 11 bases between them. CDR1 is SGHRS and CDR2 is YFSETQ in the germline V gene. The CDR3 totals 14 residues.

In its sample, this clone was seen a few times. The gene calls are TRBV11-3 and TRBJ1-2, with 8 bases aligning to TRBD1. This CDR3 is 13 amino acids long. CDR1 SGHNT and CDR2 YENEEA come from the germline V gene. With 3 bases clipped from V and 8 bases from J, the junction kept 5 bases outside the gene matches. CDR3 in amino acids: CASSLEQGGGYTF. The CDR3 nucleotides are TGTGCCAGCAGCTTGGAACAGGGGGGCGGCTACACCTTC.

The V and J genes are TRBV28 and TRBJ2-4; no definite D call. The germline V gene encodes CDR1 MDHEN and CDR2 SYDVKM. The V gene lost 2 bases and the J gene lost 1 base, with 0 bases spanning the gap. The CDR3 runs 12 residues. The CDR3 DNA is TGTGCCAGCAGTTTAGCCAAAAACATTCAGTACTTC. As protein: CASSLAKNIQYF.

This clone was detected a few times. This chain connects TRBV18 to TRBJ1-2; D may be TRBD1 (5 bases). Between the trimmed V and J ends, which lost 5 bases and 0 bases, there was a span of 7 bases. This CDR3 region has 13 residues. The germline CDR1 and CDR2 sequences are KGHSH and LQKENI. CDR3 protein: CASSAQANYGYTF. The CDR3 nucleotides are TGTGCCAGCTCAGCACAGGCTAACTATGGCTACACCTTC.

In its sample, this clone was seen once. CDR3 protein: CAISESGAGGWSPLHF. The CDR3 DNA reads as TGTGCCATCAGTGAGTCAGGTGCAGGGGGCTGGTCACCCCTCCACTTT. The chain combines TRBV10-3 with TRBJ1-6; TRBD1 matches 8 bases. Trimming cost V 0 bases and J 10 bases; bases outside gene matches: 8. From germline, CDR1 is ENHRY and CDR2 SYGVKD. CDR3 length equals 16 residues.

This chain uses TRBV6-2 or TRBV6-3 with TRBJ2-1; TRBD2 agrees at 12 bases. Germline V gene lookup returns CDR1 MNHEY and CDR2 SVGEGT. J gave up 9 bases and V 5 bases, and 14 bases lay outside the gene matches. The CDR3 is made up of 17 amino acids. CDR3 sequence: CASSNRLAGDIGGEQFF. CDR3 DNA sequence: TGTGCCAGCAGTAACCGACTAGCGGGAGATATCGGGGGTGAGCAGTTCTTC.

The rearrangement joins TRBV28 to TRBJ1-2, with D unresolved. CDR1 is MDHEN and CDR2 is SYDVKM in the germline V gene. The germline V and J ends were trimmed by 2 bases and 0 bases, with 7 bases remaining between them. The CDR3 contains 14 residues. The CDR3 sequence: CASSLAGTNYGYTF. In DNA form, the CDR3 reads TGTGCCAGCAGTTTAGCTGGTACTAACTATGGCTACACCTTC.

The chain couples TRBV5-6 to TRBJ2-1; possibly TRBD2 for D (5 bases). The V gene lost 1 base and the J gene lost 1 base, with 9 bases spanning the gap. The CDR3 covers 15 residues. Per the germline V gene, CDR1 is SGHDT and CDR2 is YYEEEE. The CDR3 sequence is CASSLFTRSYNEQFF. The CDR3 DNA follows: TGTGCCAGCAGCTTGTTTACTAGATCCTACAATGAGCAGTTCTTC.

This clone came up once. The J gene is TRBJ1-1, the V gene TRBV11-3, with 8 bases matching TRBD1. After removal of 5 bases from V and 2 bases from J, the junction contained 4 bases not matched to a gene. Germline V lookup: CDR1 SGHNT, CDR2 YENEEA. CDR3 size: 14 residues. In DNA form, the CDR3 reads TGTGCCAGCAGCACAGGGGGTGGAAACACTGAAGCTTTCTTT. It specifies CASSTGGGNTEAFF.

In DNA, the CDR3 is TGTGCCAGCAGCACGTATCGGACCAAATATAGCAATCAGCCCCAGCATTTT. This gives the protein CASSTYRTKYSNQPQHF. The gene calls are TRBV5-6 and TRBJ1-5; D gene unclear. The CDR3 extends over 17 amino acids. Germline CDR1 and CDR2: SGHDT and YYEEEE. V lost 4 bases, J lost 0 bases, and 17 bases lay in between.

The chain joins TRBV7-2 to TRBJ2-7; 8 bases map to TRBD2. The J segment lost 3 bases and the V segment lost 4 bases, leaving 11 bases of the junction unmatched. Germline CDR1 SGHTA, CDR2 FQGNSA. This CDR3 spans 16 amino acids. The CDR3 spells CASSSISGTRIYEQYF. CDR3 bases: TGTGCCAGCAGCTCTATTAGCGGGACTCGGATCTACGAGCAGTACTTC.

This rearrangement joins TRBV27 to TRBJ2-3; no reliable D call. Germline V gene lookup returns CDR1 MNHEY and CDR2 SMNVEV (reference sequence). The ends were cut back, 1 base at V and 5 bases at J, with 13 bases in the middle. The CDR3 loop spans 15 amino acids. CDR3 residues: CASSLFLGSRDTQYF. The CDR3 nucleotides are TGTGCCAGCAGTTTATTTTTGGGTTCCAGAGATACGCAGTATTTT.